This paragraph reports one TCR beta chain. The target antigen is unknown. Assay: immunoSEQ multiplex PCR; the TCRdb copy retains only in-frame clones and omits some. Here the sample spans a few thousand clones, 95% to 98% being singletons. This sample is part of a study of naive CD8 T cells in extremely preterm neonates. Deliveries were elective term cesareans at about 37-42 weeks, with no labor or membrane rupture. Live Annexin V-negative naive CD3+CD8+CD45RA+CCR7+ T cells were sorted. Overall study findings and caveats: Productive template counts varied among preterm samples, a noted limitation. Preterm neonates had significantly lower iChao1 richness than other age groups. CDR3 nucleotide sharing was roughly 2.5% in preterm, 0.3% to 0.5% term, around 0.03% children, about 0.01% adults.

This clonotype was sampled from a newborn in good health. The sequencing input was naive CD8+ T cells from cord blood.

CDR3 loop: CASSLFRLAGTTDTQYF. CDR3 sequence (DNA): TGTGCCAGCAGTTTATTTAGACTAGCGGGGACGACAGATACGCAGTATTTT. V is TRBV28 and J is TRBJ2-3; TRBD2 aligns across 11 bases. V shed 1 base and J 3 bases; nucleotides not matched to a gene: 6. The germline V gene has CDR1 MDHEN and CDR2 SYDVKM. The CDR3 extends over 17 amino acids.